This T cell receptor beta chain was identified during a study of cytomegalovirus exposure and HLA in healthy donors. The PCR was carried out with 60 Vbeta primers and 13 Jbeta primers. Assay: immunoSEQ multiplex PCR; the TCRdb copy retains only in-frame clones and omits some. The sample lists more than 150,000 clones; around 80% were seen once. V dropped 0 bases and J dropped 1; count of bases not matched to a gene: 2. Germline V gene sequence: CDR1 SGHAT, CDR2 FQNNGV. This CDR3 comprises 15 residues. The chain joins TRBV11-2 to TRBJ1-1; 7 nucleotides line up with TRBD1. The specimen sequenced was PBMCs. The source of this sequence is a woman younger than 45 in good health and CMV-seropositive. Here the CDR3 reads CASSLDQGGNTEAFF. DNA of the CDR3: TGTGCCAGCAGCTTAGACCAGGGGGGGAACACTGAAGCTTTCTTT.